A selection of T cell receptor beta chains follows, all from one sample in a study of shared clonotypes between healthy human individuals. Profiled with immunoSEQ multiplex PCR; TCRdb holds only in-frame clones, not every one. The sample comprises hundreds of thousands of clones, roughly 96% of which are singletons, and 0.32% rests with the top ten. The sequenced sample consisted of memory CD8+ T cells sorted from blood. The receptor source for this set is a man aged 25 to 40 in good health. Both conserved end residues are part of each CDR3. D genes are given only for firm matches. Rows may omit the clone size; those that give it use once, few, many or a size class.

v_call	clone_size	d_call	j_call	cdr3_nt	cdr3_aa
TRBV9	NA	NA	TRBJ2-7	TGTGCCAGCAGCGTAGACCCGAGCTCCTACGAGCAGTACTTC	CASSVDPSSYEQYF
TRBV10-3	NA	NA	TRBJ1-3	TGTGCCTTAAGGGAGCCGCTGGGAAACACCATATATTTT	CALREPLGNTIYF
TRBV6-1	NA	NA	TRBJ2-1	TGTGCCAGCAGTGAATCGGAATACTACAATGAGCAGTTCTTC	CASSESEYYNEQFF
TRBV5-6	NA	TRBD2	TRBJ2-1	TGTGCCAGCAGCTTGGAGTTAGCGGGAGGCTACAATGAGCAGTTCTTC	CASSLELAGGYNEQFF
TRBV7-9	NA	TRBD2	TRBJ2-1	TGTGCCAGCAGCTTAATAGCGGGAGGGCCTGGTGAGCAGTTCTTC	CASSLIAGGPGEQFF
TRBV30	NA	TRBD2	TRBJ2-5	TGTGCCTGGAGTCATCAGGGACTAGGGGAGACCCAGTACTTC	CAWSHQGLGETQYF
TRBV6-1	NA	NA	TRBJ2-7	TGTGCCAGCAGTGAAGTCGCTACCCGTCGTTTGATCTACGAGCAGTACTTC	CASSEVATRRLIYEQYF
TRBV9	NA	NA	TRBJ2-1	TGTGCCAGCAGCGGAGGAGAGGCCCTACAGGACAATGAGCAGTTCTTC	CASSGGEALQDNEQFF
TRBV21-1	NA	NA	TRBJ2-7	TGTGCCAGCAGCAAAGCGCGACTACCCCTGCGCCACTACGAGCAGTACTTC	CASSKARLPLRHYEQYF
TRBV15	once	NA	TRBJ2-3	TGTGCCACCAGCCTACCTCAGCCTAAGACAGATACGCAGTATTTT	CATSLPQPKTDTQYF
TRBV19	NA	NA	TRBJ2-2	TGTGCCAGTAGTATCGGGTCCGGGGAGCTGTTTTTT	CASSIGSGELFF
TRBV9	NA	NA	TRBJ2-1	TGTGCCAGCAGCGTCGAGAGGGGCAAGAGCTCCTACAATGAGCAGTTCTTC	CASSVERGKSSYNEQFF
TRBV11-2	NA	NA	TRBJ2-7	TGTGCCAGCAGCCCTCGAACCTACGAGCAGTACTTC	CASSPRTYEQYF
TRBV5-1	NA	TRBD1	TRBJ2-3	TGCGCCAGCAGCTTCTTGCAGGGGGCAGATACGCAGTATTTT	CASSFLQGADTQYF
TRBV6-6	NA	TRBD2	TRBJ2-1	TGTGCCAGCAGTCGGTCTAGACTAGCGGAGCTCAATGAGCAGTTCTTC	CASSRSRLAELNEQFF
TRBV5-1	NA	NA	TRBJ2-3	TGCGCCAGCAGCTTGGACCGGGTTTTGGCAGATACGCAGTATTTT	CASSLDRVLADTQYF
TRBV18	NA	NA	TRBJ2-4	TGTGCCAGCGGACCCTTGGGACTTGGCAAAAACATTCAGTACTTC	CASGPLGLGKNIQYF
TRBV30	NA	NA	TRBJ2-7	TGTGCCTGGAGTGGGATCAGTTACGAGCAGTACTTC	CAWSGISYEQYF
TRBV4-2	NA	NA	TRBJ1-2	TGTGCCAGCAGCCAAGAGACCGCGTGGGGCTACACCTTC	CASSQETAWGYTF
TRBV4-1	NA	NA	TRBJ2-3	TGCGCCAGCAGCCAAGATCCCATCCTTACTACCGACCGCACAGATACGCAGTATTTT	CASSQDPILTTDRTDTQYF
TRBV20-1	NA	NA	TRBJ2-7	TGCAGTGCTACCAAACTCTCCGAGCAGTACTTC	CSATKLSEQYF
TRBV7-9	NA	NA	TRBJ2-1	TGTGCCAGCAGCGCCGAGATAGCGGAGACCTCCTACAATGAGCAGTTCTTC	CASSAEIAETSYNEQFF
TRBV19	NA	NA	TRBJ2-7	TGTGCCAGTAGTATAGAGGCAGGCTTTGAGCAGTACTTC	CASSIEAGFEQYF